Listed below are T cell receptor beta chains from one sample, sequenced in a study of blood T cell repertoires in COVID-19. Profiled with immunoSEQ multiplex PCR; TCRdb holds only in-frame clones, not every one. This table holds about 310,000 clones, almost 90% found once. Sequenced input: peripheral blood. These receptors came from a woman in her forties with COVID-19, enrolled during active disease. Each CDR3 is given with its conserved first and last residue. D genes are given only for firm matches. Clone size is not always given. Where it is, it says once, few, many or a class for expanded clones.

>TRBV15|once|TRBJ2-3|-
CATSRDQGYTDTQYF
TGTGCCACCAGCAGAGATCAGGGCTACACAGATACGCAGTATTTT
>TRBV6-5|once|TRBJ1-4|TRBD1
CASSSRGQATNEKLFF
TGTGCCAGCAGTTCGAGGGGGCAGGCAACTAATGAAAAACTGTTTTTT
>TRBV4-3|-|TRBJ2-5|-
CASSIGVQETQYF
TGCGCCAGCAGTATCGGAGTTCAAGAGACCCAGTACTTC
>TRBV5-1|once|TRBJ2-1|-
CASSPAFRSSYNEQFF
TGCGCCAGCAGCCCTGCATTCAGAAGCTCCTACAATGAGCAGTTCTTC
>TRBV6-5|-|TRBJ1-2|-
CASSYQGSYGYTF
TGTGCCAGCAGTTACCAGGGGTCCTATGGCTACACCTTC
>TRBV12-3/TRBV12-4|-|TRBJ2-3|-
CASSSSISTQYF
TGTGCCAGCAGTTCGTCTATATCTACGCAGTATTTT
>TRBV14|-|TRBJ2-3|TRBD2
CASRPSGARDTQYF
TGTGCCAGCAGACCTAGCGGGGCGCGGGATACGCAGTATTTT
>TRBV10-3|-|TRBJ1-1|-
CAIQGSTEAFF
TGTGCCATTCAGGGATCCACTGAAGCTTTCTTT
>TRBV6-2/TRBV6-3|-|TRBJ2-7|TRBD1
CASSKTGTGGEQYF
TGTGCCAGCAGTAAGACCGGGACAGGAGGCGAGCAGTACTTC
>TRBV19|-|TRBJ2-1|TRBD2
CASSNLAGSSYNEQFF
TGTGCCAGTAGTAATCTAGCGGGAAGCTCCTACAATGAGCAGTTCTTC
>TRBV11-3|-|TRBJ2-7|TRBD2
CANLGTSGRMSLEQYF
TGTGCCAACCTAGGGACTAGCGGGAGGATGTCCTTGGAGCAGTACTTC
>TRBV5-6|-|TRBJ2-7|TRBD2
CASSPGTSGRRYEQYF
TGTGCCAGCAGCCCCGGGACTAGCGGGAGGAGGTACGAGCAGTACTTC
>TRBV10-2|-|TRBJ2-5|TRBD2
CASSEGTSYKTQYF
TGCGCCAGCAGTGAAGGGACTAGCTATAAGACCCAGTACTTC
>TRBV5-1|-|TRBJ1-1|-
CASSLSNPTNTEAFF
TGCGCCAGCAGCTTGTCGAACCCGACAAACACTGAAGCTTTCTTT
>TRBV6-5|-|TRBJ1-1|-
CASSYHGRQLLEAFF
TGTGCCAGCAGTTACCATGGGCGTCAGCTCCTGGAAGCTTTCTTT
>TRBV6-5|-|TRBJ1-1|TRBD1
CASSLDRGGTEAFF
TGTGCCAGCAGCCTCGACAGGGGCGGCACTGAAGCTTTCTTT
>TRBV7-9|-|TRBJ1-1|-
CASSLGEAETEAFF
TGTGCCAGCAGCTTAGGGGAAGCGGAGACTGAAGCTTTCTTT
>TRBV27|-|TRBJ1-1|TRBD1
CASSRMGTGGEAFF
TGTGCCAGCAGTCGGATGGGGACAGGGGGAGAAGCTTTCTTT
>TRBV14|-|TRBJ1-5|-
CASSQDLGQPQHF
TGTGCCAGCAGCCAAGATCTAGGTCAGCCCCAGCATTTT
>TRBV5-4|-|TRBJ2-3|-
CASSLSLKRLNTDTQYF
TGTGCCAGCAGCTTGTCCTTAAAGCGGCTGAACACAGATACGCAGTATTTT
>TRBV30|few|TRBJ1-5|TRBD1
CAWTTGEEYQPQHF
TGTGCCTGGACTACAGGGGAGGAGTATCAGCCCCAGCATTTT
>TRBV27|-|TRBJ2-7|TRBD2
CASSFFPGGDEQYF
TGTGCCAGCAGTTTTTTTCCGGGGGGGGATGAGCAGTACTTC
>TRBV19|-|TRBJ2-7|-
CASSIDFQRRGPGQYF
TGTGCCAGTAGTATAGATTTCCAGCGCAGGGGACCTGGGCAGTACTTC
>TRBV9|-|TRBJ1-1|-
CASSVGPRSGDAEAFF
TGTGCCAGCAGCGTAGGTCCCAGGTCAGGGGACGCTGAAGCTTTCTTT
>TRBV28|-|TRBJ2-7|-
CASGIGVYEQYF
TGTGCCAGCGGAATAGGGGTCTACGAGCAGTACTTC
>TRBV28|-|TRBJ1-1|-
CASSLGGAVNTEAFF
TGTGCCAGCAGTTTAGGTGGGGCTGTGAACACTGAAGCTTTCTTT
>TRBV6-5|-|TRBJ1-2|-
CASSLQGPYGYTF
TGTGCCAGCAGCTTGCAGGGCCCCTATGGCTACACCTTC
>TRBV15|-|TRBJ2-7|TRBD1
CATSRNTGTGIYEQYF
TGTGCCACCAGCAGAAATACCGGGACAGGCATCTACGAGCAGTACTTC
>TRBV6-5|few|TRBJ1-2|-
CASRQSANYGYTF
TGTGCCAGCAGACAGTCCGCTAACTATGGCTACACCTTC
>TRBV20-1|-|TRBJ1-2|-
CSAGSYGYTF
TGCAGTGCTGGCTCCTATGGCTACACCTTC
>TRBV2|-|TRBJ2-1|-
CASRSTFNEQFF
TGTGCCAGCAGGTCAACTTTCAATGAGCAGTTCTTC
>TRBV3-1/TRBV3-2|-|TRBJ2-4|TRBD1
CASSHLVRTGGKNIQYF
TGTGCCAGCAGCCATCTCGTCAGAACAGGGGGAAAAAACATTCAGTACTTC
>TRBV6-1|-|TRBJ2-3|TRBD2
CASSQGVAGHKDTQYF
TGTGCCAGCAGTCAAGGGGTAGCGGGGCACAAAGATACGCAGTATTTT
>TRBV7-2|-|TRBJ1-2|-
CASSSYRVTNYGYTF
TGTGCCAGCAGCTCTTACAGGGTAACAAACTATGGCTACACCTTC
>TRBV18|once|TRBJ2-1|-
CASSPRGPANEQFF
TGTGCCAGCTCACCACGAGGGCCTGCCAATGAGCAGTTCTTC
>TRBV7-8|-|TRBJ2-1|TRBD2
CASRPGLIDREQFF
TGTGCCAGCAGGCCGGGACTAATTGATCGTGAGCAGTTCTTC
>TRBV19|-|TRBJ1-5|-
CASSKSVGLYSNQPQHF
TGTGCCAGTAGTAAGTCTGTCGGACTTTATAGCAATCAGCCCCAGCATTTT
>TRBV7-2|-|TRBJ1-2|-
CVSSLGGTNYGYTF
TGTGTCAGCAGCTTAGGCGGGACCAACTATGGCTACACCTTC
>TRBV18|once|TRBJ1-5|-
CASSRRDTTSGPQHF
TGTGCCAGCTCACGCCGGGACACCACATCGGGGCCCCAGCATTTT
>TRBV12-5|-|TRBJ2-2|-
CASGLGRDTGELFF
TGTGCTAGTGGTTTGGGGCGGGACACCGGGGAGCTGTTTTTT
>TRBV18|-|TRBJ1-1|-
CASSPLDSNTEAFF
TGTGCCAGCTCCCCGCTGGACTCGAACACTGAAGCTTTCTTT
>TRBV5-1|-|TRBJ1-2|-
CASSLGQPNYGYTF
TGCGCCAGCAGCTTGGGGCAACCTAACTATGGCTACACCTTC
>TRBV28|-|TRBJ1-2|-
CASSLNQGTIPGYTF
TGTGCCAGCAGTTTAAATCAGGGCACGATCCCTGGCTACACCTTC
>TRBV28|-|TRBJ1-2|-
CASSLSERDGYTF
TGTGCCAGCAGTTTGAGTGAGAGAGATGGCTACACCTTC
>TRBV19|-|TRBJ2-1|-
CASSMGASSYNEQFF
TGTGCCAGTAGTATGGGCGCAAGCTCCTACAATGAGCAGTTCTTC